Listed here is a single T cell receptor (beta chain). Only one count was recorded for this clone. Its target antigen remains unknown. The input lacks base qualities; no much larger clone sits a single base away. The record originates from a study of a mutant IDH1 vaccine in newly diagnosed glioma (dated by TCRdb to the early 2020s). Notes on the research overall: Patients received eight vaccinations in weeks 1, 3, 5, 7, 11, 15, 19 and 23, corresponding to visits V03 through V10. In the chemotherapy-containing groups, vaccination started alongside temozolomide cycles, whereas in patients who had radiotherapy alone it started 4-6 weeks after radiotherapy. Of the approximately 35 treated patients, around 60% were male and about 40% were female, and a mean age of around 40 years was recorded. Before enrollment, most patients had been given radiochemotherapy with temozolomide as standard therapy, while the rest had received either radiotherapy alone or temozolomide alone. Six visits were used for peripheral blood collection: V03 (baseline), V05, V07, V10, V12 and V13. Longitudinal TCRB deep sequencing was done for about two dozen treated patients, wherever samples were available for exploratory analyses. Summary of the overall study and its limitations: It was noted by the authors that analyses of patient blood samples could not be reproduced owing to sample limitations. No apparent relationship was observed between pseudoprogression and alterations in the top peripheral T cell clonotypes detected by TCRB sequencing. Immune responses induced by the vaccine were seen in over 80% of patients across multiple MHC alleles. PBMC samples for TCRB deep sequencing were selected based on availability.

The junction shows trimming of 5 bases on V and 4 bases on J, and the gene matches do not reach 7 bases of it. The germline V gene sets CDR1 to KGHSH and CDR2 to LQKENI. The CDR3, cysteine through phenylalanine, is 14 amino acids long. CDR3 DNA is the only sequence kept; it has 42 bases, read in frame from the first base. The time point label, as the study defines it: week 11, during vaccination. Each vaccine dose, consisting of 300 ug of a 20-mer mutant IDH1 peptide in Montanide, was administered subcutaneously with topical imiquimod. Newly diagnosed WHO grade 3 or 4 IDH1-mutant astrocytomas showing loss of nuclear ATRX were present in the donors. The samples were drawn from NOA16, a multicentre, single-arm, open-label phase I trial in Germany that tested a mutant IDH1 peptide vaccine in humans for the first time. The DNeasy Blood and Tissue Kit was used to extract genomic DNA from EDTA blood for TCRB sequencing.

To prepare the library, the immunoSEQ multiplex PCR assay was applied. Rearranged TCR beta chain sequences were amplified using the hsTCRB Kit according to the manufacturer's protocol. An Illumina MiSeq was used to sequence the TCRB libraries. Regarding the original processing steps: The kit vendor's proprietary platform handled demultiplexing, trimming and gene mapping. What TCRdb holds here is the immuneACCESS table cut down to in-frame rearrangements. Part of the clones is not present; checked against another copy, under half of the missing clones reflect an unresolved V gene, and the others are unexplained. The V and J calls and clone size were taken over from that table, and D and trimming were inferred from the DNA. The sample table lists about 62,000 clones, around nine tenths of them with a count of one. Roughly 2.1% of the sample lies in the top ten.

This clonotype was obtained from a man aged 35 to 55 with glioma. The sequence joins TRBV18 to TRBJ1-2, with 7 bases matching TRBD1. Sample: PBMCs, taken from a glioma patient whose treatment included an IDH1 peptide vaccine. CDR3 region: CASSDVRDSYGYTF. The DNA is as follows: TGTGCCAGCTCAGACGTCCGGGACAGCTATGGCTACACCTTC.